These T cell receptor beta chains were read from a single sample in a study of OX40 agonist ivuxolimab in advanced cancers. The method was immunoSEQ multiplex PCR; TCRdb's version includes in-frame clones alone and lacks a portion of them. The repertoire includes tens of thousands of clones, 80% to 90% of them detected once, and 14% sits in the top ten. The starting material was CD4+ or CD8+ T cells sorted from blood, obtained in a trial of the OX40 agonist ivuxolimab. These receptors all come from an adult with an advanced solid tumor such as melanoma, head and neck, liver or kidney cancer. The CDR3 runs from the conserved cysteine through the conserved F or W. D genes are given only for firm matches. Part of the rows lack a size; the others show once, few, many or a class for expanded clones.

j_gene | v_gene | abundance | d_gene | CDR3aa | CDR3nt
TRBJ2-7 | TRBV5-4 | few | TRBD2 | CAGGGLDPTEQYF | TGTGCCGGCGGGGGACTAGACCCTACGGAGCAGTACTTC
TRBJ2-7 | TRBV11-3 | - | - | CASSLDTNEQYF | TGTGCCAGCAGCTTAGATACAAACGAGCAGTACTTC
TRBJ2-6 | TRBV25-1 | - | - | CASSELGGGSGANVLTF | TGTGCCAGCAGTGAATTAGGGGGGGGCTCTGGGGCCAACGTCCTGACTTTC
TRBJ1-1 | TRBV2 | few | - | CASSEMEGYTEAFF | TGTGCCAGCAGTGAAATGGAGGGTTACACTGAAGCTTTCTTT
TRBJ1-5 | TRBV6-5 | - | - | CASSPAASNQPQHF | TGTGCCAGCAGCCCGGCTGCTAGCAATCAGCCCCAGCATTTT
TRBJ1-5 | TRBV4-1 | - | - | CASSQESVQPQHF | TGCGCCAGCAGCCAAGAGTCGGTCCAGCCCCAGCATTTT
TRBJ2-7 | TRBV4-1 | - | - | CASSQDRMTYYEQYF | TGCGCCAGCAGCCAAGATCGAATGACGTACTACGAGCAGTACTTC
TRBJ2-7 | TRBV2 | - | - | CASSEDRTYEQYF | TGTGCCAGCAGTGAGGACAGAACCTACGAGCAGTACTTC
TRBJ1-5 | TRBV6-5 | once | - | CASSYSQGNNQPQHF | TGTGCCAGCAGTTACTCTCAGGGTAACAATCAGCCCCAGCATTTT
TRBJ2-3 | TRBV19 | once | TRBD2 | CASSPLATSTDTQYF | TGTGCCAGTAGTCCACTAGCGACTAGCACAGATACGCAGTATTTT
TRBJ2-2 | TRBV9 | - | - | CATQASTGELFF | TGTGCCACCCAGGCGAGCACCGGGGAGCTGTTTTTT
TRBJ2-7 | TRBV27 | once | - | CASRLAGSSYEQYF | TGTGCCAGCCGTTTGGCAGGGAGCTCCTACGAGCAGTACTTC
TRBJ2-1 | TRBV7-3 | few | - | CASSFYLGNEQFF | TGTGCCAGCAGCTTCTATCTTGGGAATGAGCAGTTCTTC
TRBJ2-3 | TRBV4-1 | - | - | CASSQDPWGDTQYF | TGCGCCAGCAGCCAGGACCCTTGGGGTGATACGCAGTATTTT
TRBJ1-2 | TRBV2 | - | TRBD1 | CASSALGQGANGYTF | TGTGCCAGCAGCGCCTTGGGACAGGGGGCGAATGGCTACACCTTC
TRBJ2-7 | TRBV11-3 | - | - | CASSLGLDYEQYF | TGTGCCAGCAGCTTAGGCCTCGACTACGAGCAGTACTTC
TRBJ1-2 | TRBV9 | once | - | CASSVELDYGYTF | TGTGCCAGCAGCGTAGAGCTGGACTATGGCTACACCTTC
TRBJ2-1 | TRBV29-1 | - | TRBD2 | CSVGREGPLNEQFF | TGCAGCGTTGGCCGGGAGGGCCCACTCAATGAGCAGTTCTTC
TRBJ2-5 | TRBV27 | once | TRBD1 | CASSPGQGVIETQYF | TGTGCCAGCAGTCCGGGACAGGGGGTCATAGAGACCCAGTACTTC
TRBJ2-1 | TRBV19 | medium-sized | - | CASSIGWNEQFF | TGTGCCAGTAGTATAGGGTGGAATGAGCAGTTCTTC
TRBJ2-5 | TRBV7-9 | - | TRBD2 | CASSLRVAGAMETQYF | TGTGCCAGCAGCTTGAGGGTAGCGGGAGCCATGGAGACCCAGTACTTC
TRBJ2-7 | TRBV14 | - | - | CASSHGIGSYEQYF | TGTGCCAGCAGCCACGGGATTGGCTCCTACGAGCAGTACTTC
TRBJ2-1 | TRBV6-1 | - | - | CASTVSIYNEQFF | TGTGCCAGCACGGTATCTATCTACAATGAGCAGTTCTTC
TRBJ2-5 | TRBV29-1 | - | - | CSVRLPQETQYF | TGCAGCGTTCGACTACCACAAGAGACCCAGTACTTC
TRBJ1-5 | TRBV7-6 | - | - | CASSQFNQPQHF | TGTGCCAGCAGCCAATTCAATCAGCCCCAGCATTTT
TRBJ2-7 | TRBV27 | - | TRBD1 | CASSNPRDRVYEQYF | TGTGCCAGCAGTAATCCCCGGGACAGGGTCTACGAGCAGTACTTC
TRBJ2-1 | TRBV19 | - | TRBD2 | CATIAGSSYNEQFF | TGTGCCACCATAGCGGGGAGCTCCTACAATGAGCAGTTCTTC
TRBJ1-1 | TRBV5-5 | - | - | CASTLIPAGEGTEAFF | TGTGCCAGCACTCTAATCCCGGCAGGTGAGGGCACTGAAGCTTTCTTT
TRBJ2-7 | TRBV7-9 | - | - | CASSSEGTYEQYF | TGTGCCAGCAGTTCAGAAGGGACCTACGAGCAGTACTTC
TRBJ2-7 | TRBV27 | - | TRBD1 | CASSPGTDYEQYF | TGTGCCAGCAGTCCAGGGACAGACTACGAGCAGTACTTC
TRBJ1-3 | TRBV5-1 | - | - | CASSLLGNTIYF | TGCGCCAGCAGCTTGCTTGGAAACACCATATATTTT
TRBJ1-1 | TRBV28 | - | - | CASSPRGLTEAFF | TGTGCCAGCAGCCCAAGGGGGTTGACTGAAGCTTTCTTT
TRBJ2-5 | TRBV19 | - | TRBD2 | CASSVPGLAGFGGETQYF | TGTGCCAGTAGTGTTCCGGGACTAGCGGGGTTTGGCGGGGAGACCCAGTACTTC
TRBJ1-5 | TRBV27 | - | - | CASSLGGGYQPQHF | TGTGCCAGCAGTTTAGGTGGGGGTTATCAGCCCCAGCATTTT
TRBJ1-1 | TRBV27 | - | - | CASSPAGATEAFF | TGTGCCAGCAGTCCGGCAGGGGCCACTGAAGCTTTCTTT
TRBJ2-7 | TRBV11-3 | - | TRBD1 | CASSLRTGEGEQYF | TGTGCCAGCAGCCTACGGACAGGGGAAGGCGAGCAGTACTTC
TRBJ1-2 | TRBV29-1 | - | - | CSVVLAPRADYGYTF | TGCAGCGTTGTACTGGCCCCCCGCGCGGACTATGGCTACACCTTC
TRBJ2-2 | TRBV11-3 | - | - | CASSPTSLLNTGELFF | TGTGCCAGCAGCCCCACTTCGCTCCTTAACACCGGGGAGCTGTTTTTT
TRBJ1-2 | TRBV9 | - | - | CASSGDGVPRGYGYTF | TGTGCCAGCAGCGGAGATGGGGTTCCACGGGGCTATGGCTACACCTTC
TRBJ1-1 | TRBV4-1 | - | - | CASSQGLGVLNTEAFF | TGCGCCAGCAGCCAAGGGCTGGGAGTCCTGAACACTGAAGCTTTCTTT
TRBJ2-7 | TRBV6-6 | - | TRBD1 | CASRTGQGPYEQYF | TGTGCCAGCAGAACGGGACAGGGACCCTACGAGCAGTACTTC
TRBJ1-1 | TRBV11-2 | - | - | CASSLTMGSWAEAFF | TGTGCCAGCAGCTTGACGATGGGGTCGTGGGCTGAAGCTTTCTTT
TRBJ2-7 | TRBV7-9 | - | - | CASSLGDSPYEQYF | TGTGCCAGCAGCTTGGGAGACAGTCCCTACGAGCAGTACTTC
TRBJ2-7 | TRBV2 | - | TRBD2 | CASLGEGLAGSSYEQYF | TGTGCCAGCCTTGGGGAGGGACTAGCGGGTAGCTCCTACGAGCAGTACTTC
TRBJ2-7 | TRBV5-4 | - | TRBD2 | CASSYNGGDYEQYF | TGTGCCAGCAGCTACAATGGGGGGGACTACGAGCAGTACTTC
TRBJ1-1 | TRBV2 | once | TRBD1 | CASRFGTGGKNTEAFF | TGTGCCAGCAGATTTGGGACAGGGGGCAAGAACACTGAAGCTTTCTTT
TRBJ2-2 | TRBV5-1 | once | - | CASSLWDSNTGELFF | TGCGCCAGCAGCTTGTGGGACTCAAACACCGGGGAGCTGTTTTTT
TRBJ2-7 | TRBV4-2 | once | TRBD2 | CASSQTLAGNPYEQYF | TGTGCCAGCAGCCAAACCTTAGCGGGAAACCCCTACGAGCAGTACTTC
TRBJ1-5 | TRBV28 | - | - | CASSLGGQRTQPQHF | TGTGCCAGCAGTTTGGGTGGGCAGCGAACTCAGCCCCAGCATTTT
TRBJ1-5 | TRBV27 | once | - | CASSPSDGGNQPQHF | TGTGCCAGCAGCCCTTCGGACGGAGGCAATCAGCCCCAGCATTTT
TRBJ2-1 | TRBV7-9 | - | - | CASSDSDNEQFF | TGTGCCAGCAGCGACTCGGACAATGAGCAGTTCTTC
TRBJ1-5 | TRBV18 | - | - | CASSNREYSNQPQHF | TGTGCCAGCTCCAACAGGGAGTATAGCAATCAGCCCCAGCATTTT
TRBJ2-7 | TRBV7-6 | - | - | CASSGSAWYEQYF | TGTGCCAGCAGTGGCAGCGCCTGGTACGAGCAGTACTTC
TRBJ1-1 | TRBV27 | - | TRBD1 | CASRTGDPNTEAFF | TGTGCCAGCCGAACAGGGGACCCCAACACTGAAGCTTTCTTT